This TCR beta chain stems from a study of blood T cell repertoires in COVID-19. Across the study: The study drew acute and convalescent COVID-19 samples from the United States, Italy and Spain.

Sequenced by immunoSEQ multiplex PCR; TCRdb stores in-frame clones only, minus some. The repertoire holds about 14,000 clones, roughly 80% seen once, with under 30% in the top ten. The J segment lost 2 bases and the V segment lost 0 bases, leaving 5 bases of the junction unmatched. The CDR3 contains 16 residues. The gene calls are TRBV23-1 and TRBJ2-7, with 9 bases lining up with TRBD1. TRBV23-1 is filed as an ORF, its function uncertain. Sequencing was performed on peripheral blood. The source of this sequence is a human donor in a cohort sampled during active COVID-19. CDR3 residues: CASSQSSTGGAYEQYF. CDR3 nucleotides: TGCGCCAGCAGTCAATCTAGTACAGGGGGCGCCTACGAGCAGTACTTC.